This T cell receptor (beta chain) was recorded in a study of blood T cell repertoires in COVID-19. This clone has just a few counts. Libraries were prepared by immunoSEQ multiplex PCR; TCRdb keeps only in-frame clonotypes and omits some of them. The sample yields hundreds of thousands of clones, around nine tenths seen once. Sequencing was done on a sample of peripheral blood. This sequence originates from a woman aged 70 to 79 with COVID-19, enrolled during active disease.

The CDR3 bases are TGCAGCGTTATCTTAGGGACAGGCTATGGCTACACCTTC. Protein sequence: CSVILGTGYGYTF. V usage is TRBV29-1 and J usage is TRBJ1-2, with 8 bases that match TRBD1. The CDR3 consists of 13 residues. The J segment lost 4 bases and the V segment lost 5 bases, leaving 6 bases of the junction unmatched. Germline V gene lookup returns CDR1 SQVTM and CDR2 ANQGSEA.